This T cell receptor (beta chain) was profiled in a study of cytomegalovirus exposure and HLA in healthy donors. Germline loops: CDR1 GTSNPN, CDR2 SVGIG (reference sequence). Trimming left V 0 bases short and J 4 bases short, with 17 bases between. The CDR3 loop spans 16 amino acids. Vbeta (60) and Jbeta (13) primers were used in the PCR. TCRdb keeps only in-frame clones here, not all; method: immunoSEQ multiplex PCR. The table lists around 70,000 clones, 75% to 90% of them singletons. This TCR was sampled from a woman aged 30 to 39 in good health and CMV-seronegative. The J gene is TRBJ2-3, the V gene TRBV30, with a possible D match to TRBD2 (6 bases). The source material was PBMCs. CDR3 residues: CAWSVYRRLDPDTQYF. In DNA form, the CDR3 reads TGTGCCTGGAGTGTGTACAGGAGACTAGACCCAGATACGCAGTATTTT.